These T cell receptor beta chains were read from a single sample in a study of blood T cells in healthy people across ages. Each CDR3 protein gets one entry after TCRdb re-called the 5' RACE reads with MiXCR. This table holds approximately 320,000 distinct CDR3 sequences, roughly a quarter found once. The sequenced sample consisted of blood. The receptors here all came from a woman in her 70s in good health. Each CDR3 is given with its conserved first and last residue. D genes are given only for firm matches. Part of the rows lack a size; the others show once, few, many or a class for expanded clones.

abundance: NA; j_gene: TRBJ1-2; v_gene: TRBV28; d_gene: NA; CDR3aa: CASGQGNYGYTF; CDR3nt: TGTGCCAGCGGGCAGGGGAACTATGGCTACACCTTC
abundance: many; j_gene: TRBJ2-5; v_gene: TRBV18; d_gene: NA; CDR3aa: CASSPRLGETQYF; CDR3nt: TGTGCCAGCTCACCAAGATTGGGAGAGACCCAGTACTTC
abundance: few; j_gene: TRBJ1-5; v_gene: TRBV7-9; d_gene: NA; CDR3aa: CASSSFGNQPQHF; CDR3nt: TGTGCCAGCAGCTCCTTCGGCAATCAGCCCCAGCATTTT
abundance: few; j_gene: TRBJ1-5; v_gene: TRBV5-5; d_gene: NA; CDR3aa: CASSPQPRGQPQHF; CDR3nt: TGTGCCAGCAGCCCACAACCGCGGGGTCAGCCCCAGCATTTT
abundance: many; j_gene: TRBJ2-5; v_gene: TRBV24-1; d_gene: TRBD1; CDR3aa: CATSDLNRGIETQYF; CDR3nt: TGTGCCACCAGTGATTTGAACAGGGGGATCGAGACCCAGTACTTC
abundance: NA; j_gene: TRBJ2-3; v_gene: TRBV2; d_gene: NA; CDR3aa: CASSVWGWADTQYF; CDR3nt: TGTGCCAGCAGTGTCTGGGGTTGGGCAGATACGCAGTATTTT
abundance: few; j_gene: TRBJ1-5; v_gene: TRBV6-2/TRBV6-3; d_gene: TRBD1; CDR3aa: CATSRGQDNQPQHF; CDR3nt: TGTGCCACCTCTAGAGGACAGGACAATCAGCCCCAGCATTTT
abundance: NA; j_gene: TRBJ2-7; v_gene: TRBV7-3; d_gene: TRBD2; CDR3aa: CASSSDIRGGEQYF; CDR3nt: TGTGCCAGCAGCTCCGACATCCGGGGGGGCGAGCAGTACTTC
abundance: few; j_gene: TRBJ1-4; v_gene: TRBV28; d_gene: TRBD1; CDR3aa: CASYSGTGLKKLFF; CDR3nt: TGTGCCAGCTATTCCGGGACAGGGTTGAAAAAACTGTTTTTT
abundance: NA; j_gene: TRBJ1-5; v_gene: TRBV19; d_gene: NA; CDR3aa: CASSIRDSNQPQHF; CDR3nt: TGTGCCAGTAGTATCCGGGATAGCAATCAGCCCCAGCATTTT
abundance: few; j_gene: TRBJ2-3; v_gene: TRBV7-3; d_gene: NA; CDR3aa: CASSSRHPRVRGTDTQYF; CDR3nt: TGTGCCAGCAGCTCACGCCACCCCAGGGTACGGGGCACAGATACGCAGTATTTT
abundance: NA; j_gene: TRBJ2-5; v_gene: TRBV9; d_gene: TRBD1; CDR3aa: CASSDRDRVTETQYF; CDR3nt: TGTGCCAGCAGCGACCGGGACAGGGTGACGGAGACCCAGTACTTC
abundance: NA; j_gene: TRBJ2-7; v_gene: TRBV20-1; d_gene: NA; CDR3aa: CSARSRGHSSYEQYF; CDR3nt: TGCAGTGCTAGGTCCCGAGGACACAGCTCCTACGAGCAGTACTTC
abundance: few; j_gene: TRBJ2-7; v_gene: TRBV5-1; d_gene: NA; CDR3aa: CASSLVPTYEQYF; CDR3nt: TGCGCCAGCAGCTTGGTTCCAACCTACGAGCAGTACTTC
abundance: few; j_gene: TRBJ2-1; v_gene: TRBV6-5; d_gene: TRBD2; CDR3aa: CASRGTRYNEQFF; CDR3nt: TGTGCCAGCAGAGGGACTAGATACAATGAGCAGTTCTTC
abundance: few; j_gene: TRBJ2-6; v_gene: TRBV4-1; d_gene: TRBD1; CDR3aa: CASSNVTGARGANVLTF; CDR3nt: TGCGCCAGCAGCAATGTCACAGGGGCGCGAGGGGCCAACGTCCTGACTTTC
abundance: NA; j_gene: TRBJ2-7; v_gene: TRBV7-2; d_gene: NA; CDR3aa: CASSLGQNLRDVYEQYF; CDR3nt: TGTGCCAGCAGCTTAGGTCAAAACCTGCGGGACGTCTACGAGCAGTACTTC
abundance: NA; j_gene: TRBJ2-6; v_gene: TRBV6-1; d_gene: NA; CDR3aa: CASSEAPLARISGANVLTF; CDR3nt: TGTGCCAGCAGTGAAGCGCCCCTAGCGAGGATCTCTGGGGCCAACGTCCTGACTTTC
abundance: NA; j_gene: TRBJ2-5; v_gene: TRBV10-3; d_gene: NA; CDR3aa: CAISQTSYEETQYF; CDR3nt: TGTGCCATCAGCCAAACTAGCTACGAAGAGACCCAGTACTTC
abundance: NA; j_gene: TRBJ2-3; v_gene: TRBV28; d_gene: NA; CDR3aa: CASRPRGGPRTDTQYF; CDR3nt: TGTGCCAGCAGGCCTCGGGGCGGCCCGCGGACAGATACGCAGTATTTT
abundance: many; j_gene: TRBJ2-4; v_gene: TRBV28; d_gene: TRBD2; CDR3aa: CASSLGLGDGIKNIQYF; CDR3nt: TGTGCCAGCAGTTTGGGACTAGGGGACGGGATTAAAAACATTCAGTACTTC
abundance: NA; j_gene: TRBJ2-5; v_gene: TRBV29-1; d_gene: NA; CDR3aa: CSLRDGAYGTQYF; CDR3nt: TGCAGCCTGAGGGACGGAGCCTATGGGACCCAGTACTTC
abundance: few; j_gene: TRBJ2-5; v_gene: TRBV6-2/TRBV6-3; d_gene: NA; CDR3aa: CASSPGWEETQYF; CDR3nt: TGTGCCAGCAGCCCCGGCTGGGAAGAGACCCAGTACTTC
abundance: few; j_gene: TRBJ1-5; v_gene: TRBV29-1; d_gene: NA; CDR3aa: CSVGRKNQPQHF; CDR3nt: TGCAGCGTTGGACGGAAGAATCAGCCCCAGCATTTT
abundance: NA; j_gene: TRBJ2-7; v_gene: TRBV10-3; d_gene: NA; CDR3aa: CAISGTEYYEQYF; CDR3nt: TGTGCCATCAGTGGCACGGAGTACTACGAGCAGTACTTC
abundance: few; j_gene: TRBJ2-7; v_gene: TRBV21-1; d_gene: NA; CDR3aa: CASSKDPPRHVYEQYF; CDR3nt: TGTGCCAGCAGCAAAGACCCCCCAAGGCACGTCTACGAGCAGTACTTC
abundance: NA; j_gene: TRBJ2-3; v_gene: TRBV2; d_gene: NA; CDR3aa: CASSPRVDAQYF; CDR3nt: TGTGCCAGCAGTCCAAGGGTTGATGCGCAGTATTTT
abundance: NA; j_gene: TRBJ2-5; v_gene: TRBV7-2; d_gene: TRBD2; CDR3aa: CASSRSSSGFETQYF; CDR3nt: TGTGCCAGCAGCCGCTCCTCTAGCGGGTTCGAGACCCAGTACTTC
abundance: once; j_gene: TRBJ1-2; v_gene: TRBV28; d_gene: NA; CDR3aa: CASTKQNYGYTF; CDR3nt: TGTGCCAGCACCAAACAGAACTATGGCTACACCTTC
abundance: many; j_gene: TRBJ2-7; v_gene: TRBV20-1; d_gene: NA; CDR3aa: CSATGGPREQYF; CDR3nt: TGCAGTGCTACCGGAGGGCCGAGAGAGCAGTACTTC
abundance: few; j_gene: TRBJ2-1; v_gene: TRBV28; d_gene: TRBD2; CDR3aa: CASKIGLAGSSEQFF; CDR3nt: TGTGCCAGCAAAATCGGACTAGCGGGTTCGAGTGAGCAGTTCTTC
abundance: few; j_gene: TRBJ1-4; v_gene: TRBV28; d_gene: TRBD1; CDR3aa: CASSILGQDFWTNEKLFF; CDR3nt: TGTGCCAGCAGTATCCTCGGACAGGACTTTTGGACTAATGAAAAACTGTTTTTT
abundance: NA; j_gene: TRBJ2-3; v_gene: TRBV7-9; d_gene: TRBD1; CDR3aa: CASVDRAADTQYF; CDR3nt: TGTGCCAGCGTCGACAGGGCGGCAGATACGCAGTATTTT
abundance: NA; j_gene: TRBJ2-1; v_gene: TRBV7-2; d_gene: NA; CDR3aa: CASSLGAVRNNEQFF; CDR3nt: TGTGCCAGCAGCTTAGGAGCAGTCCGAAACAATGAGCAGTTCTTC
abundance: many; j_gene: TRBJ2-2; v_gene: TRBV12-3/TRBV12-4; d_gene: NA; CDR3aa: CASSPGPDRSGELFF; CDR3nt: TGTGCCAGCAGCCCGGGACCCGATCGATCCGGCGAGCTGTTTTTT
abundance: NA; j_gene: TRBJ2-5; v_gene: TRBV20-1; d_gene: TRBD2; CDR3aa: CSAARGLAGGRKETQYF; CDR3nt: TGCAGTGCCGCACGAGGGCTAGCGGGAGGGCGAAAAGAGACCCAGTACTTC
abundance: few; j_gene: TRBJ1-4; v_gene: TRBV4-1; d_gene: NA; CDR3aa: CASSQGKTTNEKLFF; CDR3nt: TGCGCCAGCAGCCAAGGTAAAACGACTAATGAAAAACTGTTTTTT
abundance: NA; j_gene: TRBJ2-2; v_gene: TRBV5-1; d_gene: NA; CDR3aa: CASNFAADTGELFF; CDR3nt: TGCGCCAGCAACTTTGCGGCGGACACCGGGGAGCTGTTTTTT
abundance: NA; j_gene: TRBJ1-1; v_gene: TRBV29-1; d_gene: NA; CDR3aa: CSVVSTEAFF; CDR3nt: TGCAGCGTTGTGTCCACTGAAGCTTTCTTT
abundance: few; j_gene: TRBJ2-7; v_gene: TRBV19; d_gene: NA; CDR3aa: CASSIGGLGAYEQYF; CDR3nt: TGTGCCAGTAGTATTGGGGGACTTGGAGCCTACGAGCAGTACTTC
abundance: NA; j_gene: TRBJ1-2; v_gene: TRBV28; d_gene: NA; CDR3aa: CASGRGEGLYGYTF; CDR3nt: TGTGCCAGCGGCCGGGGGGAAGGACTCTATGGCTACACCTTC
abundance: few; j_gene: TRBJ1-5; v_gene: TRBV20-1; d_gene: TRBD1; CDR3aa: CSADPPTGSYSNQPQHF; CDR3nt: TGCAGTGCTGATCCCCCGACAGGGTCTTATAGCAATCAGCCCCAGCATTTT
abundance: once; j_gene: TRBJ1-4; v_gene: TRBV28; d_gene: NA; CDR3aa: CVSSSRAQVEKLFF; CDR3nt: TGTGTCAGCAGTTCCCGGGCGCAGGTTGAAAAACTGTTTTTT
abundance: few; j_gene: TRBJ1-1; v_gene: TRBV6-4; d_gene: TRBD1; CDR3aa: CASSVNRGTEAFF; CDR3nt: TGTGCCAGCAGTGTGAACAGGGGCACTGAAGCTTTCTTT
abundance: NA; j_gene: TRBJ2-5; v_gene: TRBV7-7; d_gene: TRBD1; CDR3aa: CASSLDTGGETQYF; CDR3nt: TGTGCTAGCAGCTTAGATACAGGGGGAGAGACCCAGTACTTC
abundance: NA; j_gene: TRBJ2-3; v_gene: TRBV10-3; d_gene: NA; CDR3aa: CAISEKQLSERDTQYF; CDR3nt: TGTGCCATCAGTGAGAAGCAACTCTCCGAGAGAGATACGCAGTATTTT
abundance: NA; j_gene: TRBJ2-5; v_gene: TRBV4-2; d_gene: NA; CDR3aa: CASSQSTGAEETQYF; CDR3nt: TGTGCCAGCAGCCAATCGACGGGGGCGGAGGAGACCCAGTACTTC